Here is one T cell receptor beta chain with its context. The antigen remains undetermined. CDR3 length: 15 amino acids. Germline V CDR1 and CDR2: MNHNY, SVGAGI (reference sequence). V lost 0 bases to trimming and J lost 8 bases; unmatched junction nucleotides: 9. This sample is part of a study of cytomegalovirus exposure and HLA in healthy donors. Regarding the study as a whole: A missense DCLRE1C variant was associated with V- and J-gene trimming of TCR beta chains in a later analysis, and an independent cohort replicated the association. Among TCR beta chains of equal frequency, HLA-associated ones were more clonally expanded in a later analysis. Cytomegalovirus-associated TCR beta chains were listed, numbering 150 to 200. CMV serostatus stood as the only immune exposure information on hand.

Researchers ran the PCR with 60 Vbeta and 13 Jbeta primers. The protocol was immunoSEQ multiplex PCR, while the TCRdb copy is restricted to in-frame clones and leaves out a portion. The sample includes roughly 97,000 clones, roughly 79% of them seen just once. This clonotype was obtained from a man between 60 and 75 years old in good health and CMV-seropositive. Sequencing used PBMCs. The V and J genes are TRBV6-6 and TRBJ1-2, with 7 positions matching TRBD1. CDR3 bases: TGTGCCAGCAGTTACTCGGGACAGCAGGTGGTCGGCTACACCTTC. As protein: CASSYSGQQVVGYTF.